This is a list of T cell receptor beta chains from one sample in a study of cytomegalovirus exposure and HLA in healthy donors. Sequenced by immunoSEQ multiplex PCR; TCRdb stores in-frame clones only, minus some. This sample carries 130,000 or so clones, with approximately 1.5% going to the ten biggest clones. Source material: PBMCs. The receptors here all came from a middle-aged woman in good health and CMV-seronegative. The CDR3 runs from the conserved cysteine through the conserved F or W. A D gene is named only where the DNA matches it firmly.

j_call v_call d_call cdr3_aa
TRBJ2-7 TRBV9 TRBD1 CASTKGDRSLDEQYF
TRBJ1-5 TRBV19 TRBD1 CASRQGWNQPQHF
TRBJ1-5 TRBV11-3 TRBD1 CASSSKDRAAAPQHF
TRBJ1-2 TRBV5-6 TRBD1 CASSPGQESGGGYTF
TRBJ1-2 TRBV28 - CASSLSTNYGYTF
TRBJ2-3 TRBV9 TRBD2 CASSEGLAKPRDTQYF
TRBJ1-1 TRBV27 TRBD1 CASSLWDSASEAFF
TRBJ2-7 TRBV5-1 TRBD1 CASSLGTGGSIGKTGLYF
TRBJ1-5 TRBV27 TRBD1 CASSFQGADQPQHF
TRBJ1-3 TRBV5-1 - CASSLDVQGRNTIYF
TRBJ1-2 TRBV27 TRBD1 CASSLGWGQAFSKMNGYTF
TRBJ1-4 TRBV7-9 - CASSEAGAGEKLFF
TRBJ2-7 TRBV2 TRBD2 CASSEEGRGDEQYF
TRBJ2-1 TRBV6-1 TRBD2 CASSDRLAGGEQFF
TRBJ2-2 TRBV6-4 TRBD1 CASSDSGGDTGELFF
TRBJ1-4 TRBV28 TRBD1 CASSPSGTGGNEKLFF
TRBJ2-3 TRBV7-6 TRBD1 CASSLKEYGRDRGSTDTQYF
TRBJ1-2 TRBV6-5 TRBD1 CASRGTGGADGYTF
TRBJ1-4 TRBV19 TRBD1 CASSMDRQGGQKLFF
TRBJ1-2 TRBV9 TRBD1 CASSVRGGGYGYTF
TRBJ2-3 TRBV5-4 TRBD2 CASSLGGLASGTDTQYF
TRBJ2-1 TRBV9 TRBD1 CASGGQQSYNEQFF
TRBJ2-2 TRBV7-2 TRBD2 CASSRPGTSGGGPGELFF
TRBJ1-6 TRBV15 - CATSRGTANNSPLHF
TRBJ1-5 TRBV5-8 TRBD1 CASRLDRGNQPQHF
TRBJ1-3 TRBV5-1 TRBD1 CASSEDRAGNTIYF
TRBJ2-2 TRBV9 - CASSVVGETGELFF
TRBJ1-3 TRBV12-2 - CASRPEDTIYF
TRBJ2-3 TRBV29-1 - CSVEARLEVSTDTQYF
TRBJ2-5 TRBV5-6 TRBD2 CASSSGQGLAFGETQYF
TRBJ1-5 TRBV7-6 TRBD1 CASSFDRADGNQPQHF
TRBJ1-6 TRBV28 TRBD1 CAITTGNSPLHF
TRBJ2-7 TRBV6-5 - CASSYRYEQYF
TRBJ1-2 TRBV28 TRBD1 CASTNRGTGYNYGYTF
TRBJ1-3 TRBV9 - CASSGETGPSGNTIYF
TRBJ2-3 TRBV7-9 TRBD1 CASSQPGQGIPDTQYF
TRBJ2-7 TRBV5-1 TRBD2 CASDWGGDSYEQYF
TRBJ2-2 TRBV4-3 TRBD1 CASSREGAPNTGELFF
TRBJ1-5 TRBV7-2 TRBD1 CASSQGVLSNQPQHF
TRBJ2-3 TRBV7-9 TRBD1 CASRPQGADTQYF
TRBJ1-2 TRBV12-5 TRBD1 CASGLGDSGNYGYTF
TRBJ1-5 TRBV5-1 - CASRLTPYSNQPQHF
TRBJ2-2 TRBV28 - CASSRDIASGELFF
TRBJ1-3 TRBV2 - CASTPSRVENTIYF
TRBJ1-3 TRBV9 TRBD1 CASSEDRGRGNTIYF
TRBJ1-3 TRBV9 - CASSRDGGSSGNTIYF
TRBJ1-2 TRBV9 TRBD1 CASSSRGNRGPHYNYGYTF
- TRBV19 - CASPPVVPPRTCEQYF
TRBJ1-2 TRBV5-4 - CAGSLTHISYTF
TRBJ2-1 TRBV7-3 - CASSSLTGGLDEQFF
TRBJ1-3 TRBV19 TRBD1 CASSVALTGQRSGNTIYF
TRBJ2-7 TRBV11-2 TRBD1 CASSSIRTGLYEQYF
TRBJ1-2 TRBV5-5 TRBD1 CASRSRAGQGTRGYTF